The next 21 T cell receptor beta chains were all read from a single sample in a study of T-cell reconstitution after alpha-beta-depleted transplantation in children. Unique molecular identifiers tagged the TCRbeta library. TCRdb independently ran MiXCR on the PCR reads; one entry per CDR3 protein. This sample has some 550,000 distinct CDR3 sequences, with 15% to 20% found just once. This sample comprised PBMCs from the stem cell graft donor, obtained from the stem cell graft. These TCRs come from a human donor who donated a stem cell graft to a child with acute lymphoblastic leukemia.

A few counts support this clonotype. For the CDR3, the DNA is TGTGCCAGCAGTTCCCTTACGGGCCCCCCGAATGGGGATGGCTACACCTTC. Translated: CASSSLTGPPNGDGYTF. This chain joins TRBV7-9 and TRBJ1-2; no clear D. The germline V gene encodes CDR1 SEHNR and CDR2 FQNEAQ (reference sequence). Trimming took off 6 bases at V and 6 bases at J, with 26 bases between the two ends. The CDR3 totals 17 residues. The complete variable domain, with remaining parts taken from reference TRBV7-9 and TRBJ1-2, reads DTGVSQNPRHKITKRGQNVTFRCDPISEHNRLYWYRQTLGQGPEFLTYFQNEAQLEKSRLLSDRFSAERPKGSFSTLEIQRTEQGDSAMYLCASSSLTGPPNGDGYTFGSGTRLTVV.

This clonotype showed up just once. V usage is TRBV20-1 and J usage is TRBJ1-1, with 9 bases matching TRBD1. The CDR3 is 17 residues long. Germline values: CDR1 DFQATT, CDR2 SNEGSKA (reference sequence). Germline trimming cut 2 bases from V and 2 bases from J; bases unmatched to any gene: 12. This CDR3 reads CSARLWTGVHANTEAFF. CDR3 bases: TGCAGTGCTAGATTATGGACAGGGGTCCATGCTAACACTGAAGCTTTCTTT.

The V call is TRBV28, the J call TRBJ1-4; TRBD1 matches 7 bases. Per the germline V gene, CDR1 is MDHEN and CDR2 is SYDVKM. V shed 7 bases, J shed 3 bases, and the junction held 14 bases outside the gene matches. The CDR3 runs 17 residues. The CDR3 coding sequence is TGTGCCAGCAATACGCCGCGACAGGGCTCGGCTAATGAAAAACTGTTTTTT. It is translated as CASNTPRQGSANEKLFF.

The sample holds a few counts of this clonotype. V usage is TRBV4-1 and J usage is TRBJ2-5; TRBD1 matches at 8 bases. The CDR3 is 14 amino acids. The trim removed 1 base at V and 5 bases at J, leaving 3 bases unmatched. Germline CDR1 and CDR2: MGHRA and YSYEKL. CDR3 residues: CASSQGTGYETQYF. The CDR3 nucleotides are TGCGCCAGCAGCCAAGGGACAGGGTATGAGACCCAGTACTTC.

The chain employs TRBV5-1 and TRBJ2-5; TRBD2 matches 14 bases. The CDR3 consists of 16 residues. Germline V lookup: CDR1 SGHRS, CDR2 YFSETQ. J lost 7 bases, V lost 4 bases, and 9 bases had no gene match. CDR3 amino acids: CASSETSGRALRTQYF. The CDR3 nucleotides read TGCGCCAGCAGCGAGACTAGCGGGAGGGCCTTGAGGACCCAGTACTTC.

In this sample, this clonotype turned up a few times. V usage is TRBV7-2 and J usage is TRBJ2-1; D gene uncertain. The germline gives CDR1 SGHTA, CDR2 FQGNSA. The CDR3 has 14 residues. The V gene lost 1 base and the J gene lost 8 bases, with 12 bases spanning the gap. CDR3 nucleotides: TGTGCCAGCAGCTTAGTCTTTGGTCAGGATGAGCAGTTCTTC. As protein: CASSLVFGQDEQFF.

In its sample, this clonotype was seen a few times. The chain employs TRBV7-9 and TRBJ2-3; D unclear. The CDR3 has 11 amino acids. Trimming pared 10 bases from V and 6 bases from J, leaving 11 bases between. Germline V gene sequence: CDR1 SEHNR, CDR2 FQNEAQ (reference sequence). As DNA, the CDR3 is TGTGCCATTCGACTTGGGGATACGCAGTATTTT. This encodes CAIRLGDTQYF.

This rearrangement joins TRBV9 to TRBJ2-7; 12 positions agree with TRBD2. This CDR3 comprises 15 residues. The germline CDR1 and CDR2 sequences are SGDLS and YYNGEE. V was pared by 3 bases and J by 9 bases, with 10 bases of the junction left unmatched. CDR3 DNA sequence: TGTGCCAGCAGCGCCGGGGGGGGACTAGCGGGTTCGCAGTACTTC. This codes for CASSAGGGLAGSQYF.

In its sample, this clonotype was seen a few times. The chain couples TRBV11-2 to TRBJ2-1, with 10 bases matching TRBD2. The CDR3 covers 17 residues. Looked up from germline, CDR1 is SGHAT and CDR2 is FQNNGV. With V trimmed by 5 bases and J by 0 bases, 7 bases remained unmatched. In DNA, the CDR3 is TGTGCCAGCAGCACCGGACTAGCGGAATACTCCTACAATGAGCAGTTCTTC. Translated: CASSTGLAEYSYNEQFF.

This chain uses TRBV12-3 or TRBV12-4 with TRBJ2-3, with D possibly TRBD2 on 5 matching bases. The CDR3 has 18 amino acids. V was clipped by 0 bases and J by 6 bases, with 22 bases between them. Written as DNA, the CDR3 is TGTGCCAGCAGTTTAGCGGATCTATATAGCGTTCTTCCGGATACGCAGTATTTT. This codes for CASSLADLYSVLPDTQYF.

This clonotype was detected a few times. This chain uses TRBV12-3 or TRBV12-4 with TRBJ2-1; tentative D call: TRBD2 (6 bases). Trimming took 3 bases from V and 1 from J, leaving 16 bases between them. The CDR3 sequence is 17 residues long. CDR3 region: CASSFGGPSESYNEQFF. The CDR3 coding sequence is TGTGCCAGCAGTTTTGGAGGGCCTAGCGAGTCCTACAATGAGCAGTTCTTC.

The CDR3 nucleotides are TGTGCCAGTAGTATTCTAGCGGGACCCGAGCAGTTCTTC. Residues: CASSILAGPEQFF. The chain links TRBV19 to TRBJ2-1; the match to TRBD2 covers 9 bases. The germline V gene encodes CDR1 LNHDA and CDR2 SQIVND (reference sequence). V gave up 3 bases and J gave up 10 bases; unmatched junction bases: 4. This CDR3 is 13 amino acids long. Using reference TRBV19 and TRBJ2-1 for the parts outside the CDR3, the full variable domain is DGGITQSPKYLFRKEGQNVTLSCEQNLNHDAMYWYRQDPGQGLRLIYYSQIVNDFQKGDIAEGYSVSREKKESFPLTVTSAQKNPTAFYLCASSILAGPEQFFGPGTRLTVL.

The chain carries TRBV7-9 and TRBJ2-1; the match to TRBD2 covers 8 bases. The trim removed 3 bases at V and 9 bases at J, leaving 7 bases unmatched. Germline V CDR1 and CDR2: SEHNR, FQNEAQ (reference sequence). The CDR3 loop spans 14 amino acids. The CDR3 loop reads CASSFPGRASEQFF. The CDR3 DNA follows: TGTGCCAGCAGCTTCCCCGGGAGGGCCTCTGAGCAGTTCTTC. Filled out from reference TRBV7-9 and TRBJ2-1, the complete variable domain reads DTGVSQNPRHKITKRGQNVTFRCDPISEHNRLYWYRQTLGQGPEFLTYFQNEAQLEKSRLLSDRFSAERPKGSFSTLEIQRTEQGDSAMYLCASSFPGRASEQFFGPGTRLTVL.

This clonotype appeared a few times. CDR3: CASSYPGLPEETQYF. The CDR3 region has the DNA TGTGCCAGCAGTTACCCGGGACTACCTGAAGAGACCCAGTACTTC. The chain has TRBV6-2 or TRBV6-3 and TRBJ2-5; TRBD2 aligns across 7 bases. V trimming: 2 bases; J trimming: 3 bases; junction bases outside the gene matches: 6. This CDR3 comprises 15 residues. Germline CDR1 is MNHEY and CDR2 is SVGEGT.

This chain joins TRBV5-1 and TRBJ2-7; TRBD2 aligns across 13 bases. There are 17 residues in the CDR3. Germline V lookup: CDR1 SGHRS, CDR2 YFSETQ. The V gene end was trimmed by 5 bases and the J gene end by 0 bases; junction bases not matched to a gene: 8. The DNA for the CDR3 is TGCGCCAGCAGTCCGACTAGCGGGAGGCCATACTCCTACGAGCAGTACTTC. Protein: CASSPTSGRPYSYEQYF. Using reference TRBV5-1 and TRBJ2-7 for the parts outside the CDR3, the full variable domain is KAGVTQTPRYLIKTRGQQVTLSCSPISGHRSVSWYQQTPGQGLQFLFEYFSETQRNKGNFPGRFSGRQFSNSRSEMNVSTLELGDSALYLCASSPTSGRPYSYEQYFGPGTRLTVT.

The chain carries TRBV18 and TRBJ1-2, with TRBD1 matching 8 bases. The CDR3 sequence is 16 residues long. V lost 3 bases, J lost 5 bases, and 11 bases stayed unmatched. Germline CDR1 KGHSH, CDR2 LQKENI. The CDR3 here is CASSPDRDPSIYGYTF. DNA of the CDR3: TGTGCCAGCTCACCGGACAGGGACCCTTCCATATATGGCTACACCTTC.

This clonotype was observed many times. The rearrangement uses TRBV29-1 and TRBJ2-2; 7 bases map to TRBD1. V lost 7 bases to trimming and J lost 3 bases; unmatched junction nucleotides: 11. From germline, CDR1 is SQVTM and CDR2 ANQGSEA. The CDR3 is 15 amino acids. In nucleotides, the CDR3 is TGCAGCGCCCTACCGGACAGGCGCGACACCGGGGAGCTGTTTTTT. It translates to CSALPDRRDTGELFF.

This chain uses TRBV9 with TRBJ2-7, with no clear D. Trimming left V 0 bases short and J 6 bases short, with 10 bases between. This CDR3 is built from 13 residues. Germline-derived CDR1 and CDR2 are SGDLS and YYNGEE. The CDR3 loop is CASSVDLSAEQYF. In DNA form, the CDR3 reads TGTGCCAGCAGCGTAGATCTGTCCGCCGAGCAGTACTTC.

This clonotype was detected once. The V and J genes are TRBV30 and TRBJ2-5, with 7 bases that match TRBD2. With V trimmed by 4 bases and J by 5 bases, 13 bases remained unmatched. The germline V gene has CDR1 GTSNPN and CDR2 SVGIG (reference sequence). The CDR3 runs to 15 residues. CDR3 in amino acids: CAWTWGGSKGETQYF. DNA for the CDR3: TGTGCCTGGACGTGGGGCGGGAGCAAAGGGGAGACCCAGTACTTC.

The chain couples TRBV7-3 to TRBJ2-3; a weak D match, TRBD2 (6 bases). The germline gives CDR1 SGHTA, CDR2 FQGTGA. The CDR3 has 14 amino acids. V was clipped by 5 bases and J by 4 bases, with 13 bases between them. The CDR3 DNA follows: TGTGCCAGCAGCCCATACGCTAGCGCAGATACGCAGTATTTT. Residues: CASSPYASADTQYF.

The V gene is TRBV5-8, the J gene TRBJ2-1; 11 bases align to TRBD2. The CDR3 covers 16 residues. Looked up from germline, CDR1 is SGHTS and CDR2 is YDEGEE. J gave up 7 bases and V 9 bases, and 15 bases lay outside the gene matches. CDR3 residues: CATDLSGRAFSNEQFF. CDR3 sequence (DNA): TGTGCCACTGACCTTAGCGGGAGGGCCTTCTCGAATGAGCAGTTCTTC.